A selection of T cell receptor beta chains follows, all from one sample in a study of cytomegalovirus exposure and HLA in healthy donors. The method was immunoSEQ multiplex PCR; TCRdb's version includes in-frame clones alone and lacks a portion of them. This table has about 140,000 clones, 65% to 80% appearing once. The specimen sequenced was PBMCs. These receptors all come from a male donor in good health and CMV-seropositive. CDR3s include the opening cysteine and the closing phenylalanine or tryptophan. The D gene is left open where the match is weak. For some rows the clone size is stated as once, few or many, or as a class when expanded; others skip it.

DNA: TGTTCCAGCAGCGGAACTAGCGGGGCCACCTACGAGCAGTACTTC
CDR3: CSSSGTSGATYEQYF
V: TRBV7-9
length: 15
J: TRBJ2-7
size: .
D: TRBD2

DNA: TGTGCCAGCAGCTACAGGGGGTTTCGGGAGACCCAGTACTTC
CDR3: CASSYRGFRETQYF
V: TRBV7-8
length: 14
J: TRBJ2-5
size: .
D: TRBD1

DNA: TGTGCCCAGGACAGGGGATCCTACGAGCAGTACTTC
CDR3: CAQDRGSYEQYF
V: TRBV30
length: 12
J: TRBJ2-7
size: .
D: TRBD1

DNA: TGTGCCAGCAGCTTGCGGCGACTAGCGGGCAACAATGAGCAGTTCTTC
CDR3: CASSLRRLAGNNEQFF
V: TRBV5-6
length: 16
J: TRBJ2-1
size: .
D: TRBD2

DNA: TGTGCTAGTGGTTTGGGAGAGGGGACTAGCGGGGGGAGAAATGAGCAGTTCTTC
CDR3: CASGLGEGTSGGRNEQFF
V: TRBV12-5
length: 18
J: TRBJ2-1
size: .
D: TRBD2

DNA: TGTGCCAGCAGCAAAGGGGGGACAGGACGGGTGAACACTGAAGCTTTCTTT
CDR3: CASSKGGTGRVNTEAFF
V: TRBV21-1
length: 17
J: TRBJ1-1
size: .
D: .

DNA: TGTGCCAGTGACAGTAATAATGAAAAACTGTTTTTT
CDR3: CASDSNNEKLFF
V: TRBV19
length: 12
J: TRBJ1-4
size: .
D: .

DNA: TGCGCCAGCAGCTTGGCTGGGGGGACAGGGGTCGCCTACGAGCAGTACTTC
CDR3: CASSLAGGTGVAYEQYF
V: TRBV5-1
length: 17
J: TRBJ2-7
size: .
D: TRBD1

DNA: TGTGCCAGCAGCCCAGGACTAGCGGGAACCTACGAGCAGTACTTC
CDR3: CASSPGLAGTYEQYF
V: TRBV11-3
length: 15
J: TRBJ2-7
size: once
D: TRBD2

DNA: TGTGCCAGCTCACCAAACGGGGGGCCGGGGAACACTGAAGCTTTCTTT
CDR3: CASSPNGGPGNTEAFF
V: TRBV18
length: 16
J: TRBJ1-1
size: .
D: .

DNA: TGTGCCAGCACCGAAGGTACTAGCGGGAGCAATGAGCAGTTCTTC
CDR3: CASTEGTSGSNEQFF
V: TRBV2
length: 15
J: TRBJ2-1
size: .
D: TRBD2

DNA: TGTGCCAGCAGTTTATTTGCTAGCGGGAGTAAAAATGAGCAGTTCTTC
CDR3: CASSLFASGSKNEQFF
V: TRBV28
length: 16
J: TRBJ2-1
size: .
D: TRBD2

DNA: TGTGCCAGCAGCTTAATCTCGGGAGGAGAAGGACTAGCGGGGAACACCGGGGAGCTGTTTTTT
CDR3: CASSLISGGEGLAGNTGELFF
V: TRBV7-8
length: 21
J: TRBJ2-2
size: .
D: TRBD2

DNA: TGTGCCAGCAGCAAAGGGGCCGCCCAAGAGACCCAGTACTTC
CDR3: CASSKGAAQETQYF
V: TRBV13
length: 14
J: TRBJ2-5
size: .
D: .

DNA: TGCGCCAGCAGCCAAGTGCATTTAGGGGACCAGGGGGGCTCTGGGGCCAACGTCCTGACTTTC
CDR3: CASSQVHLGDQGGSGANVLTF
V: TRBV4-3
length: 21
J: TRBJ2-6
size: .
D: .

DNA: TGTGCCAGCAGTTACAGGGGGTTCGCCGGGGAGCTGTTTTTT
CDR3: CASSYRGFAGELFF
V: TRBV6-5
length: 14
J: TRBJ2-2
size: once
D: .

DNA: TGTGCCAGCAGCTTAGGGAGGGGTTACGAGCAGTACTTC
CDR3: CASSLGRGYEQYF
V: TRBV11-3
length: 13
J: TRBJ2-7
size: .
D: .

DNA: TGTGCCAGCAGCTTAACTGGCTCGCAAGAGACCCAGTACTTC
CDR3: CASSLTGSQETQYF
V: TRBV7-3
length: 14
J: TRBJ2-5
size: few
D: .

DNA: TGTGCTAGCAGCTCCACACGGGACTTATCCGGGGAGCTGTTTTTT
CDR3: CASSSTRDLSGELFF
V: TRBV7-7
length: 15
J: TRBJ2-2
size: .
D: .

DNA: TGTGCCAGCAGCTTTACAGGGGTCGATGAGCAGTTCTTC
CDR3: CASSFTGVDEQFF
V: TRBV5-4
length: 13
J: TRBJ2-1
size: .
D: TRBD1

DNA: TGCGCCAGCAGCTTGGTTCCCGGGCACTCCCGGGGGGAGACCCAGTACTTC
CDR3: CASSLVPGHSRGETQYF
V: TRBV5-1
length: 17
J: TRBJ2-5
size: .
D: .

DNA: TGTGCCAGCACTTCAGGGGATAACTATGGCTACACCTTC
CDR3: CASTSGDNYGYTF
V: TRBV9
length: 13
J: TRBJ1-2
size: .
D: .

DNA: TGTGCCAGCAGCAAGAAATCTCCGGGACAGGGGGCTTGGGACACTGAAGCTTTCTTT
CDR3: CASSKKSPGQGAWDTEAFF
V: TRBV21-1
length: 19
J: TRBJ1-1
size: .
D: .

DNA: TGTTCCAGCAACACGGACAGGCACATGAACACCGGGGAGCTGTTTTTT
CDR3: CSSNTDRHMNTGELFF
V: TRBV7-9
length: 16
J: TRBJ2-2
size: .
D: TRBD1

DNA: TGTGCCAGCAGCGTCGGAGAGATGACTGAAAAACTGTTTTTT
CDR3: CASSVGEMTEKLFF
V: TRBV7-9
length: 14
J: TRBJ1-4
size: .
D: .

DNA: TGTGCCAGCAGTTACTCGCGGCTAGCTCCCGGGGAGCTGTTTTTT
CDR3: CASSYSRLAPGELFF
V: TRBV6-5
length: 15
J: TRBJ2-2
size: .
D: .

DNA: TGTGCCAGCAGCTTAGATCGGTTTTGGGGTGCAGGGCGGAGCACAGATACGCAGTATTTT
CDR3: CASSLDRFWGAGRSTDTQYF
V: TRBV11-2
length: 20
J: TRBJ2-3
size: .
D: .

DNA: TGTGCCAGCAGCCGAGGGACAGGGGATCAGCCCCGGCATTTT
CDR3: CASSRGTGDQPRHF
V: TRBV28
length: 14
J: TRBJ1-5
size: .
D: TRBD1

DNA: TGTGCCAGAAGCTTAGAGAAGGGGGCGTGGGAGACCCAGTACTTC
CDR3: CARSLEKGAWETQYF
V: TRBV7-5
length: 15
J: TRBJ2-5
size: few
D: .

DNA: TGTGCCAGCAGGCTGGGCAGGGGGAGCTCCTACAATGAGCAGTTCTTC
CDR3: CASRLGRGSSYNEQFF
V: TRBV11-2
length: 16
J: TRBJ2-1
size: .
D: TRBD1

DNA: TGTGCCAGTAGTTCCTCCGGGACAGGGTCCTACGAGCAGTACTTC
CDR3: CASSSSGTGSYEQYF
V: TRBV19
length: 15
J: TRBJ2-7
size: few
D: TRBD1

DNA: TGTGCCAGCAGCGTAGAGGGATGGGGACAGGGCACAGATACGCAGTATTTT
CDR3: CASSVEGWGQGTDTQYF
V: TRBV9
length: 17
J: TRBJ2-3
size: .
D: TRBD1

DNA: TGTGCCAGCAGCCCACTAGCGGGAGGCCCACACTCCTACGAGCAGTACTTC
CDR3: CASSPLAGGPHSYEQYF
V: TRBV6-4
length: 17
J: TRBJ2-7
size: few
D: TRBD2

DNA: TGTGCCAGCGGATTAGCGGGAGGAGGGCAAGAGACCCAGTACTTC
CDR3: CASGLAGGGQETQYF
V: TRBV6-5
length: 15
J: TRBJ2-5
size: .
D: TRBD2

DNA: TGTGCCAGCACCCTAGCCCGGGCTAATGAAAAACTGTTTTTT
CDR3: CASTLARANEKLFF
V: TRBV6-1
length: 14
J: TRBJ1-4
size: .
D: .

DNA: TGTGCCAGCAGCCCGTTACTAGCGGGAGGGGGCGAGCAGTACTTC
CDR3: CASSPLLAGGGEQYF
V: TRBV7-6
length: 15
J: TRBJ2-7
size: .
D: TRBD2

DNA: TGTGCCAGCAGCTCAGGGACTAGAAACTACGAGCAGTACTTC
CDR3: CASSSGTRNYEQYF
V: TRBV7-2
length: 14
J: TRBJ2-7
size: .
D: TRBD2

DNA: TGTGCCAGCAATATGGGACTAGCGGGTAACAATGAGCAGTTCTTC
CDR3: CASNMGLAGNNEQFF
V: TRBV28
length: 15
J: TRBJ2-1
size: .
D: TRBD2

DNA: TGTGCCAGCAGCTTAGGTAGCGGGGCGAACACCGGGGAGCTGTTTTTT
CDR3: CASSLGSGANTGELFF
V: TRBV7-9
length: 16
J: TRBJ2-2
size: .
D: TRBD2

DNA: TGTGCCAGCAGCCCAGGGACAGCCCTAAATGGCTACACCTTC
CDR3: CASSPGTALNGYTF
V: TRBV7-6
length: 14
J: TRBJ1-2
size: few
D: TRBD1

DNA: TGTGCCAGCAGTTCCTGGACAGGGACGGGGGACTATGGCTACACCTTC
CDR3: CASSSWTGTGDYGYTF
V: TRBV28
length: 16
J: TRBJ1-2
size: few
D: TRBD1

DNA: TGTGCCAGCAGCCAAGACGGGACAGGGGGTTATCAGCCCCAGCATTTT
CDR3: CASSQDGTGGYQPQHF
V: TRBV4-2
length: 16
J: TRBJ1-5
size: .
D: TRBD1

DNA: TGCAGCGTTACCCAGGGCAAGGGCACTGAAGCTTTCTTT
CDR3: CSVTQGKGTEAFF
V: TRBV29-1
length: 13
J: TRBJ1-1
size: .
D: .

DNA: TGTGCCAGTAGTCAGGGGGGTAACACCGGGGAGCTGTTTTTT
CDR3: CASSQGGNTGELFF
V: TRBV19
length: 14
J: TRBJ2-2
size: few
D: .

DNA: TGCGCCAGCAGCTTGGCGCAGACCTACGAGCAGTACTTC
CDR3: CASSLAQTYEQYF
V: TRBV5-1
length: 13
J: TRBJ2-7
size: .
D: .

DNA: TGTGCCATCAGTGACAGGACAGGGGGCAATCAGCCCCAGCATTTT
CDR3: CAISDRTGGNQPQHF
V: TRBV10-3
length: 15
J: TRBJ1-5
size: .
D: TRBD1

DNA: TGTGCCAGCTCCGGGGGGTTGTCCTACAATGAGCAGTTCTTC
CDR3: CASSGGLSYNEQFF
V: TRBV13
length: 14
J: TRBJ2-1
size: .
D: TRBD2

DNA: TGTGCCAGCAGGACAGGGGGCGGTCAAGAGACCCAGTACTTC
CDR3: CASRTGGGQETQYF
V: TRBV11-2
length: 14
J: TRBJ2-5
size: once
D: TRBD1

DNA: TGTGCCAGCACCCACAGGGGCCAAGCCTACGAGCAGTACTTC
CDR3: CASTHRGQAYEQYF
V: TRBV28
length: 14
J: TRBJ2-7
size: .
D: TRBD1

DNA: TGTGCCAGTCTAGTAAAGGATAAGGCAGATACGCAGTATTTT
CDR3: CASLVKDKADTQYF
V: TRBV6-6
length: 14
J: TRBJ2-3
size: .
D: .

DNA: TGTGCCAGCAGTTCCTTCTTGGGTAGGGGGGGATACAATGAGCAGTTCTTC
CDR3: CASSSFLGRGGYNEQFF
V: TRBV28
length: 17
J: TRBJ2-1
size: .
D: .